Listed below are T cell receptor beta chains from one sample, sequenced in a study of cytomegalovirus exposure and HLA in healthy donors. Here immunoSEQ multiplex PCR was the method, and the copy in TCRdb shows in-frame clones only, minus some. This sample has roughly 190,000 clones, with roughly 79% found just once. Sample: PBMCs. The receptors come from a woman in her 30s in good health and CMV-seropositive. The CDR3 runs from the conserved cysteine through the conserved F or W. A D gene is named only where the DNA matches it firmly. Clone size is not always given. Where it is, it says once, few, many or a class for expanded clones.

>TRBJ1-6|.|TRBV30|.
TGTGCCTGGAGTTCAGGGCTCAGCTCCTATAATTCACCCCTCCACTTT
CAWSSGLSSYNSPLHF
>TRBJ1-2|TRBD1|TRBV15|.
TGTGCCACGAAGGGACAGGGGTATGGCTACACCTTC
CATKGQGYGYTF
>TRBJ2-5|TRBD1|TRBV19|.
TGTGCCAGTAGTACCACCGGGACAGGGTCTGAGACCCAGTACTTC
CASSTTGTGSETQYF
>TRBJ1-4|.|TRBV4-1|.
TGCGCCAGCAGCCTAAGATTGGCGCAGGGGAACGAAAAACTGTTTTTT
CASSLRLAQGNEKLFF
>TRBJ2-5|.|TRBV6-6|.
TGTGCCAGCAGTTACTCCACAGGAGCCCAAGAGACCCAGTACTTC
CASSYSTGAQETQYF
>TRBJ2-4|TRBD2|TRBV5-5|.
TGTGCCAGCAGCCCCGGACTAGCGGGCTCCCTGGTCAAAAACATTCAGTACTTC
CASSPGLAGSLVKNIQYF
>TRBJ2-1|TRBD2|TRBV15|.
TGTGCCACCAGCACAGGGACTAGCGGAAACAATGAGCAGTTCTTC
CATSTGTSGNNEQFF
>TRBJ1-1|TRBD1|TRBV19|few
TGTGCCAGTACAGGGGGCGAGGGCCCTGAAGCTTTCTTT
CASTGGEGPEAFF
>TRBJ2-5|.|TRBV6-6|.
TGTGCCAGCAGACAAATAGGGGGGGCTAGTGAGGAGACCCAGTACTTC
CASRQIGGASEETQYF
>TRBJ2-1|TRBD2|TRBV11-3|.
TGTGCCAGCAGCTCCTTTAGCGGGAACTCCTACAATGAGCAGTTCTTC
CASSSFSGNSYNEQFF
>TRBJ1-6|TRBD1|TRBV15|.
TGTGCCACCTCCAGGGGGAATTCACCCCTCCACTTT
CATSRGNSPLHF
>TRBJ1-3|TRBD1|TRBV29-1|.
TGCAGCGCGGGGACAGCCTCTGGAAACACCATATATTTT
CSAGTASGNTIYF
>TRBJ2-7|TRBD1|TRBV5-1|.
TGCGCCAGCAGCTTGGATAGGGCAGGGGGCGAGCAGTACTTC
CASSLDRAGGEQYF
>TRBJ1-5|TRBD1|TRBV4-1|.
TGCGCCAGCAGCCAGGACAGGAGAAGCAATCAGCCCCAGCATTTT
CASSQDRRSNQPQHF
>TRBJ2-7|.|TRBV7-9|.
TGTGCCAGCAGCTTTACTAACGAGCAGTACTTC
CASSFTNEQYF
>TRBJ2-7|.|TRBV30|.
TGTGCCTGGAGTGTTACCAGTTGGTCCTACGAGCAGTACTTC
CAWSVTSWSYEQYF
>TRBJ1-4|TRBD1|TRBV30|.
TGTGCCTGGAGTGTAGGACAGGGGGAAAAACTGTTTTTT
CAWSVGQGEKLFF
>TRBJ2-5|TRBD1|TRBV5-1|few
TGCGCCAGCACCTCCGGACAGGGGGCATATGTCCAAGAGACCCAGTACTTC
CASTSGQGAYVQETQYF
>TRBJ2-1|.|TRBV10-3|.
TGTGCCATCAGCGACCCCCCGGGGACTGACCTAGAAAATGAGCAGTTCTTC
CAISDPPGTDLENEQFF
>TRBJ2-1|TRBD1|TRBV5-6|.
TGTGCCAGCAGCTTTGGACAGGGGCAATTCAATGAGCAGTTCTTC
CASSFGQGQFNEQFF
>TRBJ1-1|.|TRBV27|few
TGTGCCAGCAGTTTACAGGAACCGAACACTGAAGCTTTCTTT
CASSLQEPNTEAFF
>TRBJ2-5|.|TRBV9|.
TGTGCCAGCAGCGCCGCCTCAGGCGGGGAGGAGACCCAGTACTTC
CASSAASGGEETQYF
>TRBJ1-2|.|TRBV29-1|.
TGCAGCGTTGATGAGCAGGTCTATGGCTACACCTTC
CSVDEQVYGYTF
>TRBJ2-5|.|TRBV9|once
TGTGCCAGCAGCGTAGATGAGGGCAGTAAAGAGACCCAGTACTTC
CASSVDEGSKETQYF
>TRBJ1-5|.|TRBV7-2|once
TGTGCCAGCAGCGCCTCAGACAATCAGCCCCAGCATTTT
CASSASDNQPQHF
>TRBJ1-5|TRBD1|TRBV18|once
TGTGCCAGCTCACCTGACAGGGTTGGAAATCAGCCCCAGCATTTT
CASSPDRVGNQPQHF
>TRBJ2-7|.|TRBV9|.
TGTGCCAGCAGCGTAGGGGCAGGGGAGGGCTACGAGCAGTACTTC
CASSVGAGEGYEQYF
>TRBJ2-3|TRBD2|TRBV2|once
TGTGCCAGCAAGGCGGGGAGGGGCTCAGATACGCAGTATTTT
CASKAGRGSDTQYF
>TRBJ2-1|TRBD2|TRBV4-3|.
TGCGCCAGCAGCCAAACTGGACTAGGAGGCTACAATGAGCAGTTCTTC
CASSQTGLGGYNEQFF
>TRBJ2-5|.|TRBV4-1|.
TGCGCCAGCAGCCATTCCCACAGTACCCAAGAGACCCAGTACTTC
CASSHSHSTQETQYF
>TRBJ2-2|TRBD1|TRBV7-6|.
TGTGCCAGCAGCACCCGGGACAGGGTGACCGGGGAGCTGTTTTTT
CASSTRDRVTGELFF
>TRBJ2-3|.|TRBV7-2|few
TGTGCCAGCAGCTTAACCCCTACCACCAGACTATCCACAGATACGCAGTATTTT
CASSLTPTTRLSTDTQYF
>TRBJ1-1|TRBD1|TRBV19|.
TGTGCCAGTAGTACTAGGGGACAGCTGAACACTGAAGCTTTCTTT
CASSTRGQLNTEAFF
>TRBJ1-1|.|TRBV10-1|.
TGCGCCAGCTCTGGCGGTCTGAACACTGAAGCTTTCTTT
CASSGGLNTEAFF
>TRBJ1-1|.|TRBV18|once
TGTGCCAGCTCACCGGAGCCGGCCCCGTTAAACACTGAAGCTTTCTTT
CASSPEPAPLNTEAFF
>TRBJ2-1|TRBD1|TRBV27|.
TGTGCCAGCAGTCGAATAGGGGGACAGGGCCTCTACAATGAGCAGTTCTTC
CASSRIGGQGLYNEQFF
>TRBJ2-5|.|TRBV21-1|.
TGTGCCATCCCGGTCGGGACAGTCCAAGAGACCCAGTACTTC
CAIPVGTVQETQYF
>TRBJ2-5|TRBD2|TRBV9|.
TGTGCCAGCAGCGTCATACCCTTCACTAGCGGGGGGCCCGTCGAGACCCAGTACTTC
CASSVIPFTSGGPVETQYF
>TRBJ2-6|.|TRBV6-6|few
TGTGCCAGCAGTTACGAGGCCTCTGGGGCCAACGTCCTGACTTTC
CASSYEASGANVLTF
>TRBJ2-5|TRBD2|TRBV9|.
TGTGCCAGCAGTAGCGGGGGGGCCCGAGAGACCCAGTACTTC
CASSSGGARETQYF
>TRBJ1-2|.|TRBV9|.
TGTGCCAGCAGCACCCGACAGCAAGCTAACTATGGCTACACCTTC
CASSTRQQANYGYTF
>TRBJ1-6|TRBD1|TRBV4-3|.
TGCGCCAGCAGCCGAGAATTAAGGGGGCGAGGGGTAAATTCACCCCTCCACTTT
CASSRELRGRGVNSPLHF
>TRBJ2-1|TRBD2|TRBV10-1|.
TGCGCCAGCAGTTCCAGCGGGAAAGGGAATGAGCAGTTCTTC
CASSSSGKGNEQFF
>TRBJ1-1|.|TRBV19|.
TGTGCCAGTACTCAAGGAGGGCCGGCTTTCTTT
CASTQGGPAFF
>TRBJ2-5|.|TRBV12-5|.
TGTGCTAGTGCTGGGGACTTTAGTGAAGAGACCCAGTACTTC
CASAGDFSEETQYF
>TRBJ2-3|TRBD1|TRBV4-3|.
TGCGCCAGCAGCCAGGGACAGGGCATTTCAGATACGCAGTATTTT
CASSQGQGISDTQYF
>TRBJ1-1|.|TRBV19|.
TGTGCCAGTAGTATTGACGGGGAGTACACTGAAGCTTTCTTT
CASSIDGEYTEAFF
>TRBJ2-7|.|TRBV6-5|.
TGTGCCAGCAACGGGGTCTTCGGGGCCTACGAGCAGTACTTC
CASNGVFGAYEQYF